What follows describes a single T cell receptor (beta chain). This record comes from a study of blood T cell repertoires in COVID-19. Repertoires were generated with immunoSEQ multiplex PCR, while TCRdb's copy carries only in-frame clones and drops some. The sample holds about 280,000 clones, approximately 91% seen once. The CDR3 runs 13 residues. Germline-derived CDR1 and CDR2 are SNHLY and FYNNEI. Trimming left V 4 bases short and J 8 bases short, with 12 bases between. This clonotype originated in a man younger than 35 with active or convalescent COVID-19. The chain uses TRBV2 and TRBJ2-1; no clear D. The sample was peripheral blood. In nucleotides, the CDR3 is TGTGCCAGCAGTGTCCTCCGAGGAGATGAGCAGTTCTTC. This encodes CASSVLRGDEQFF.